Each of the 15 T cell receptor beta chains below was sequenced from the same sample in a study of neurological immune-mediated disorders. The time point: longitudinal time-point 3. TCRdb itself ran the 5' RACE reads through MiXCR, one entry per CDR3 protein. The table records more than 100,000 distinct CDR3 sequences, 9.5% to 14% of them present only once. Sequenced: PBMCs. These receptors were obtained from a female donor with HTLV-1-associated myelopathy (HAM/TSP).

This clonotype has a count of ten or more. This chain joins TRBV15 and TRBJ2-1, with D tentatively TRBD1 (5 bases). V shed 3 bases and J shed 7 bases, with 10 bases lying between them. This CDR3 region has 13 residues. In germline, CDR1 is LNHNV, CDR2 YYDKDF (reference sequence). CDR3 DNA sequence: TGTGCCACCAGCAGGAAGACAGTGAATGAGCAGTTCTTC. This encodes CATSRKTVNEQFF.

The rearrangement joins TRBV5-1 to TRBJ1-1; no clear D. Germline loops: CDR1 SGHRS, CDR2 YFSETQ. V was shortened by 5 bases and J by 11 bases, with 16 bases between the two germline ends. CDR3 length equals 12 residues. CDR3 sequence (DNA): TGCGCCAGCAGAACTCAATCCGGGCTTGCTTTCTTT. Translated: CASRTQSGLAFF.

This clonotype has only a few counts. The V call is TRBV6-7, the J call TRBJ1-5, with TRBD1 identical over 10 bases. TRBV6-7 is an ORF, and what it does is uncertain. The CDR3 has 19 amino acids. V lost 5 bases, J lost 2 bases, and 15 bases stayed unmatched. CDR3 loop: CASSKTGTGDRDGNQPQHF. CDR3 DNA sequence: TGTGCCAGCAGTAAGACCGGGACAGGGGATCGGGACGGCAATCAGCCCCAGCATTTT.

This clonotype was seen repeatedly, ten times or more. The chain joins TRBV3-1 to TRBJ2-2; no clear D. The germline gives CDR1 LGHDT, CDR2 YNNKEL (reference sequence). This CDR3 region has 15 residues. V lost 0 bases, J lost 5 bases, and 10 bases lay in between. Here the CDR3 reads CASSQERHGTGELFF. Written as DNA, the CDR3 is TGTGCCAGCAGCCAAGAGAGACATGGGACCGGGGAGCTGTTTTTT.

The chain joins TRBV9 to TRBJ2-3; a weak D match, TRBD2 (7 bases). Trimming pared 4 bases from V and 4 bases from J, leaving 16 bases between. The germline gives CDR1 SGDLS, CDR2 YYNGEE. The CDR3 totals 15 residues. The CDR3 coding sequence is TGTGCCAGCAGCCCACCCGGGGGGCGTGCAGATACGCAGTATTTT. Amino acids: CASSPPGGRADTQYF.

As regards this clonotype: A single base separates this from a much larger clone, so it may be a read error. J is TRBJ1-1 and V is TRBV29-1, with D unclear. The CDR3 consists of 11 residues. Germline V CDR1 and CDR2: SQVTM, ANQGSEA. V was pared by 7 bases and J by 6 bases, with 12 bases between. DNA for the CDR3: TGCAGCGCCCGGCTGGAAGCTGAAGCTTTCTTT. This encodes CSARLEAEAFF. Based on the CDR3 plus reference TRBV29-1 and TRBJ1-1, the full variable domain is SAVISQKPSRDICQRGTSLTIQCQVDSQVTMMFWYRQQPGQSLTLIATANQGSEATYESGFVIDKFPISRPNLTFSTLTVSNMSPEDSSIYLCSARLEAEAFFGQGTRLTVV.

The chain uses TRBV25-1 and TRBJ2-2; 13 bases are a match to TRBD2. The CDR3 length is 18 residues. Germline loops: CDR1 MGHDK, CDR2 SYGVNS. With 8 bases clipped from V and 0 bases from J, the junction kept 9 bases outside the gene matches. This CDR3 is CASGGLAGATSNTGELFF. The CDR3 DNA is TGTGCCAGCGGCGGACTAGCGGGGGCCACGTCGAACACCGGGGAGCTGTTTTTT.

This clonotype has at least ten counts. This chain joins TRBV28 and TRBJ2-4; 8 bases fit TRBD1. After removal of 6 bases from V and 7 bases from J, the junction contained 8 bases not matched to a gene. The length of the CDR3 is 14 residues. CDR1 and CDR2 (germline): MDHEN, SYDVKM. The CDR3 loop is CASRAQGAGNIQYF. CDR3 DNA sequence: TGTGCCAGCAGAGCCCAGGGGGCTGGGAACATTCAGTACTTC.

This clonotype was counted ten times or more. The V gene is TRBV5-1, the J gene TRBJ2-1; 10 nucleotides match TRBD2. CDR3 length: 15 amino acids. CDR1 SGHRS and CDR2 YFSETQ come from the germline V gene. V was pared by 0 bases and J by 6 bases, with 3 bases of the junction left unmatched. CDR3 protein: CASSLVLAGANEQFF. Here the CDR3 DNA reads TGCGCCAGCAGCTTGGTGCTAGCGGGGGCCAATGAGCAGTTCTTC.

This clonotype occurred many times. The chain couples TRBV7-2 to TRBJ1-2; D is ambiguous. Looked up from germline, CDR1 is SGHTA and CDR2 is FQGNSA. CDR3 size: 13 residues. Trimming pared 1 base from V and 7 bases from J, leaving 10 bases between. CDR3 coding DNA: TGTGCCAGCAGCTTAGGTTCAGCCCGTGGCTACACCTTC. It specifies CASSLGSARGYTF.

The sample holds many counts of this clonotype. Sequence at one end of the junction differs from germline and may be a read error. The chain combines TRBV10-2 with TRBJ2-7; D might be TRBD2 (6 bases). The CDR3 sequence is 13 residues long. Germline V gives CDR1 WSHSY, CDR2 SAAADI. CDR3: CAISTGLSYEQYF. Written as DNA, the CDR3 is TGCGCCATCAGTACGGGACTCTCCTACGAGCAGTACTTC.

This clonotype was recorded a few times. CDR3 residues: CAISEMWDTGELFF. Here the CDR3 DNA reads TGTGCCATCAGTGAGATGTGGGACACCGGGGAGCTGTTTTTT. The V call is TRBV10-3, the J call TRBJ2-2; D uncertain. The V end lost 2 bases, the J end lost 3 bases, and 7 bases lay between the germline ends. The CDR3 is 14 amino acids. Germline V lookup: CDR1 ENHRY, CDR2 SYGVKD.

There are many counts of this clonotype. J is TRBJ1-1 and V is TRBV5-1, with 9 bases matching TRBD1. CDR3 length: 11 residues. Germline V gene data show CDR1 as SGHRS and CDR2 as YFSETQ. J lost 12 bases, V lost 5 bases, and 5 bases had no gene match. CDR3 amino acids: CASRIQGATFF. In DNA, the CDR3 is TGCGCCAGCAGGATACAGGGGGCGACTTTCTTT.

J is TRBJ2-1 and V is TRBV5-1; D gene ambiguous. The germline CDR1 and CDR2 sequences are SGHRS and YFSETQ. The V and J ends lost 4 bases and 5 bases respectively, with 16 bases between them. The CDR3 loop spans 15 amino acids. In DNA form, the CDR3 reads TGCGCCAGCAGCCCGTTGGGATTGACCAACAATGAGCAGTTCTTC. Translated: CASSPLGLTNNEQFF.

This clonotype has ten or more counts. The CDR3 DNA is TGCGCCAGCAGCTTGCTATCTAGGGCTCAAGAGACCCAGTACTTC. It encodes CASSLLSRAQETQYF. The chain combines TRBV5-1 with TRBJ2-5, with no clear D. There are 15 residues in the CDR3. V dropped 1 base and J dropped 2 bases, with 12 bases sitting between them. The V gene's germline CDR1 is SGHRS and CDR2 YFSETQ.